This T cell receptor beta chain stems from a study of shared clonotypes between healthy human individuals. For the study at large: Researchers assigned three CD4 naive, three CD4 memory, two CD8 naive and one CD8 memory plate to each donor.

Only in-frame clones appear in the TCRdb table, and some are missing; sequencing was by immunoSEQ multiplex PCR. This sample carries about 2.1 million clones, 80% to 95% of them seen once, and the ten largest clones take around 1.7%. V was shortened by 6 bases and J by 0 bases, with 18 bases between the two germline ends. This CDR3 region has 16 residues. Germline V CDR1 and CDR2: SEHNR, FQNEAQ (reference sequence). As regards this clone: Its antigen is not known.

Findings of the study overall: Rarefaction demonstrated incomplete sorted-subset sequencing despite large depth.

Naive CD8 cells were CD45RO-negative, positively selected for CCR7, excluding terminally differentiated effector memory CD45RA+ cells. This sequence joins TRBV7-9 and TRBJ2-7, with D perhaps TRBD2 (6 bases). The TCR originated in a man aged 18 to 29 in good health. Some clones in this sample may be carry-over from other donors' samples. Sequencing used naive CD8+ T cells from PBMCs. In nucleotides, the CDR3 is TGTGCCAGCAGTTACGCGCCTAGCGCCAGCTCCTACGAGCAGTACTTC. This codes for CASSYAPSASSYEQYF.